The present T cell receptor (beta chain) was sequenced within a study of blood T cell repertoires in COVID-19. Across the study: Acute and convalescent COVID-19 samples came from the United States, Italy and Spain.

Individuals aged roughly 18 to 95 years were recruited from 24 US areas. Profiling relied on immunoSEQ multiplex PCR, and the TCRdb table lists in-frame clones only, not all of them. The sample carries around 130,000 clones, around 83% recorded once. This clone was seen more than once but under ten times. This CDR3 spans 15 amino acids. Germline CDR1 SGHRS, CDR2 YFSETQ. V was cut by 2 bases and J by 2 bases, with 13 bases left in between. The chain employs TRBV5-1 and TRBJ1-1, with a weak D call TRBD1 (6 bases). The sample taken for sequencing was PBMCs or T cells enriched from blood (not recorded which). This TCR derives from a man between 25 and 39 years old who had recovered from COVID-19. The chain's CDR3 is CASSLQGGGNTEAFF. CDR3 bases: TGCGCCAGCAGCTTACAGGGAGGGGGTAACACTGAAGCTTTCTTT.